This T cell receptor beta chain was identified during a study of OX40 agonist ivuxolimab in advanced cancers. Describing the broader study: Ivuxolimab, which targeted the costimulatory receptor OX40 (CD134), was an agonistic, fully human IgG2 monoclonal antibody. Intravenous ivuxolimab was administered to patients every 2 weeks at six dose levels: 0.01, 0.1, 0.3, 1.5, 3 and 10 mg/kg. Among the approximately 50 dose-escalation patients, approximately 20 had hepatocellular carcinoma, about 15 melanoma, 9 renal cell carcinoma and 9 head and neck cancer. The dose-escalation cohort was 80% to 90% male with a mean age of approximately 60 years, ranging from roughly 23 to 85. Prior anti-PD-1, anti-PD-L1 or anti-CTLA-4 therapy was permitted, and checkpoint inhibitors had been received by around 39% of dose-escalation patients. Partial responses occurred in three dose-escalation patients, of whom one had hepatocellular carcinoma and two had cutaneous melanoma. Peripheral TCRbeta sequencing was intended to test whether TCR sequence diversity was altered and clonal T-cell expansion was caused by ivuxolimab. The paper reports the monotherapy dose-escalation portion (N ≈ 50 patients) of the phase I ivuxolimab trial. Points the paper makes about the study in general: After ivuxolimab, more expanded clones were found on average in CD8+ T cells than in CD4+ T cells. Clonal expansion of both CD4+ and CD8+ blood T cells was observed from baseline to week 6 at doses 0.1 to 3.0 mg/kg. Low levels of normalized T-cell clonal expansion were also seen in some nonresponding patients. The antigen specificity of the peripheral T cells that underwent clonal expansion was not determined. In the 0.1-3.0 mg/kg groups, partial responders had among the lowest normalized peripheral clonal expansion, particularly in CD8+ T cells.

On this clone itself: Its antigen has not been determined. Per-base qualities were not stored, and no clone one base away is much larger.

CDR1 and CDR2 are drawn from the germline V gene: SGHVS, FNYEAQ. Germline trimming: 5 bases from V, 5 bases from J; junction bases outside gene matches: 19. The CDR3 contains 19 residues, cysteine and phenylalanine counted. Only CDR3 DNA is held: 57 bases, read in frame from base 1. Patients with autoimmune disease history or receiving systemic immunosuppression were excluded from the trial. In every dose cohort, peripheral blood was drawn for TCR sequencing at baseline, cycle 4 day 1, and cycle 7 day 1. The samples were drawn from a first-in-human, open-label, multicenter phase I dose-escalation trial of ivuxolimab. Adults with locally advanced or metastatic head and neck squamous cell, hepatocellular, melanoma or renal cell carcinoma were enrolled in the trial. Before TCR sequencing, CD4+ T cells and CD8+ T cells from peripheral blood were sorted into separate populations. Genomic DNA was isolated from the sorted cells so that the TCRbeta CDR3 region could be sequenced. The immunoSEQ Assay was used for sequencing of TCRbeta CDR3 regions. The clones in this table, taken by TCRdb from immuneACCESS, are in-frame only. Not every clone is retained; where verified, under half of the shortfall comes from an unresolved V gene, and the cause of the rest is unknown. The sample profile shows 50,000 to 75,000 clones; around 89% of them were found once. Together, the top ten hold roughly an eighth of the sample.

Sequenced material: CD4+ or CD8+ T cells sorted from blood, taken in a trial of the OX40 agonist ivuxolimab. The rearrangement combines TRBV7-6 with TRBJ1-2; 11 of the junction bases match TRBD1. The TCR sequence derives from an adult with an advanced solid tumor such as melanoma, head and neck, liver or kidney cancer. The CDR3 reads CASSGLGQGAGLEGYGYTF. The base sequence is TGTGCCAGCAGCGGATTAGGACAGGGGGCCGGTTTAGAAGGATATGGCTACACCTTC.